Listed here are 10 T cell receptor beta chains from one sample, sequenced in a study of CD8+CD57+ T cells in acquired aplastic anemia. Using genomic DNA as the template, TCR beta VDJ and CDR3 profiling was carried out. Via MiXCR, TCRdb re-called the reads, giving one row per CDR3 protein. The sample contains more than 40,000 distinct CDR3 sequences, 70% to 80% of which appear only once. Sequenced: sorted CD4+, CD8+, or CD8+CD57+ T cells (not recorded which) from PBMCs. The receptors come from a human donor in good health, serving as a control.

The chain is built from TRBV7-9 and TRBJ2-7; D is unclear. Per germline, CDR1 SEHNR and CDR2 FQNEAQ (reference sequence). This CDR3 is built from 13 residues. Trimming took 3 bases from V and 3 from J, leaving 9 bases between them. The CDR3 region has the DNA TGTGCCAGCAGCTTGGATCAGTTCTACGAGCAGTACTTC. Amino acid sequence: CASSLDQFYEQYF.

CDR3 in DNA: TGTGCCAGCACCGGGGACAGCTACGAGCAGTACTTC. This translates into CASTGDSYEQYF. This chain connects TRBV7-8 to TRBJ2-7; the match to TRBD1 covers 7 bases. This CDR3 is built from 12 residues. CDR1 and CDR2 (germline): SGHVS, FQNEAQ. The junction had 3 bases not matched to a gene; V was cut back by 7 bases and J by 3 bases.

This clonotype was seen just once. One end of the junction does not line up with germline, which may come from a read error. Here the CDR3 DNA reads TGTGCCACCAGCTCGAGGGGGAAGGACAGTGGCTACACCTTC. Amino acid sequence: CATSSRGKDSGYTF. This chain connects TRBV7-9 to TRBJ1-2; D perhaps matches TRBD1 (6 bases). Germline V gene data show CDR1 as SEHNR and CDR2 as FQNEAQ (reference sequence). The CDR3 is made up of 14 amino acids. The complete variable domain, with remaining parts taken from reference TRBV7-9 and TRBJ1-2, reads DTGVSQNPRHKITKRGQNVTFRCDPISEHNRLYWYRQTLGQGPEFLTYFQNEAQLEKSRLLSDRFSAERPKGSFSTLEIQRTEQGDSAMYLCATSSRGKDSGYTFGSGTRLTVV.

The chain employs TRBV7-2 and TRBJ2-1; a weak D match, TRBD2 (6 bases). The CDR3 spans 13 residues. The V and J ends lost 5 bases and 4 bases respectively, with 9 bases between them. Germline V gene sequence: CDR1 SGHTA, CDR2 FQGNSA. DNA of the CDR3: TGTGCCAGCAGCCGGAGGGGATACAATGAGCAGTTCTTC. This gives the protein CASSRRGYNEQFF. The entire variable domain, with the rest obtained from reference TRBV7-2 and TRBJ2-1, is as follows: GAGVSQSPSNKVTEKGKDVELRCDPISGHTALYWYRQSLGQGLEFLIYFQGNSAPDKSGLPSDRFSAERTGGSVSTLTIQRTQQEDSAVYLCASSRRGYNEQFFGPGTRLTVL.

As for this clonotype: At one end, the junction sequence differs from germline, possibly due to a read error. The chain has TRBV12-3 or TRBV12-4 and TRBJ1-5, with D maybe TRBD1 (5 bases). The CDR3 loop spans 14 amino acids. The CDR3 spells CASSLGQGHQPQHF. The CDR3 nucleotides are TGTGCCAGTAGTTTAGGGCAGGGACATCAGCCCCAGCATTTT.

The V gene is TRBV25-1, the J gene TRBJ1-3; TRBD1 matches at 8 bases. V was pared by 3 bases and J by 0 bases, with 7 bases of the junction left unmatched. Germline V gives CDR1 MGHDK, CDR2 SYGVNS. This CDR3 region has 17 residues. The CDR3 DNA follows: TGTGCCAGCAGTGACGGGACAGGAGGAATCTCTGGAAACACCATATATTTT. Encoded protein: CASSDGTGGISGNTIYF.

The V and J genes are TRBV24-1 and TRBJ2-3, with a weak D call TRBD2 (6 bases). The CDR3 covers 15 residues. Trimming took 3 bases from V and 5 from J, leaving 14 bases between them. Germline V gene data show CDR1 as KGHDR and CDR2 as SFDVKD. CDR3 DNA sequence: TGTGCCACCAGTGATCCGCGGGGAGCGGGAGATACGCAGTATTTT. Translated, it gives CATSDPRGAGDTQYF.

V is TRBV20-1 and J is TRBJ1-4, with 7 bases identical to TRBD1. Germline V gene lookup returns CDR1 DFQATT and CDR2 SNEGSKA (reference sequence). The CDR3 extends over 11 amino acids. V lost 3 bases, J lost 15 bases, and 7 bases stayed unmatched. Here the CDR3 reads CSAREDRAVFF. The CDR3 nucleotides read TGCAGTGCTAGGGAAGACAGGGCGGTGTTTTTT.

This chain connects TRBV15 to TRBJ1-2; 7 positions agree with TRBD1. Germline V gene sequence: CDR1 LNHNV, CDR2 YYDKDF (reference sequence). After removal of 5 bases from V and 9 bases from J, the junction contained 12 bases not matched to a gene. The CDR3 consists of 14 residues. The CDR3 loop reads CATSGSQGGRSYTF. For the CDR3, the DNA is TGTGCCACCAGCGGATCGCAGGGGGGGAGGAGCTACACCTTC.

This clonotype was counted only a few times. The CDR3 DNA reads as TGTGCCAGCAGCGTAGCTCCAGCGGGGACCTACGAGCAGTACTTC. It yields the protein CASSVAPAGTYEQYF. The chain couples TRBV9 to TRBJ2-7, with TRBD2 identical over 7 bases. Germline V CDR1 and CDR2: SGDLS, YYNGEE. V dropped 0 bases and J dropped 2; count of bases not matched to a gene: 5. The CDR3 extends over 15 amino acids.